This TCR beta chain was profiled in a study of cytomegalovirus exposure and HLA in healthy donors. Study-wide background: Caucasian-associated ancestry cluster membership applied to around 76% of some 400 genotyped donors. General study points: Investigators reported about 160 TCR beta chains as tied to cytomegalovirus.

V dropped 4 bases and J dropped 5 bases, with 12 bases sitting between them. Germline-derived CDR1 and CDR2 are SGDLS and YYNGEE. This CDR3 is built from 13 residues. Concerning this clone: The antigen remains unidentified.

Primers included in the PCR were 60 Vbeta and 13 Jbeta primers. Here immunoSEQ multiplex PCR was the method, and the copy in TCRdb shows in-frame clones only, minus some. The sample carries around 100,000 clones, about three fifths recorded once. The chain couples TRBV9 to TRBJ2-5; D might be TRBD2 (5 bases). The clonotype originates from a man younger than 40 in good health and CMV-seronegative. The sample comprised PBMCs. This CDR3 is CASSLGSRETQYF. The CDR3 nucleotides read TGTGCCAGCAGCTTGGGGAGCCGGGAGACCCAGTACTTC.